The T cell receptor (beta chain) under discussion was sequenced for a study of lymphopenia after photon versus proton radiotherapy. This CDR3 has 15 amino acids. From germline, CDR1 is LNHNV and CDR2 YYDKDF (reference sequence). V was shortened by 0 bases and J by 7 bases, with 13 bases between the two germline ends. TCRdb's table, derived via immunoSEQ multiplex PCR, lists solely in-frame clones and lacks some. This repertoire shows 150,000 to 200,000 clones, 75% to 90% found once; its top ten account for less than 6%. The study, taken as a whole, reports: Authors raise, but do not show, better survival with proton therapy. After the lymphocyte nadir, photon-treated repertoires showed oligoclonal expansion, especially of CD8+ Temra cells. Post-nadir TCR diversity decline inversely tracked overall survival among those who died. Relative stability marked proton patients; photon patients lost diversity and naive cells.

As for this clone: Its antigen is undetermined.

The material was peripheral blood, obtained from a patient treated with photon-based radiotherapy. The chain carries TRBV15 and TRBJ2-1; the D gene is possibly TRBD1 (6 bases). The TCR sequence derives from a man between 50 and 59 years old with gastric cancer. CDR3 loop: CATSRDPGHQNEQFF. CDR3 nucleotides: TGTGCCACCAGCAGAGATCCGGGACACCAGAATGAGCAGTTCTTC. The entire variable domain, with the rest obtained from reference TRBV15 and TRBJ2-1, is as follows: DAMVIQNPRYQVTQFGKPVTLSCSQTLNHNVMYWYQQKSSQAPKLLFHYYDKDFNNEADTPDNFQSRRPNTSFCFLDIRSPGLGDTAMYLCATSRDPGHQNEQFFGPGTRLTVL.